This entry features one TCR beta chain sequence. Authors' processing steps: Reference gene primer amplification gave estimated nucleated cell counts. TCRdb keeps only in-frame clones here, not all; method: immunoSEQ multiplex PCR. From that table come the V and J calls and clone size; the DNA was used to work out D and trimming. The sample has about 200,000 clones, around 80% seen once; the top ten hold under 3.5%. This sample stems from a study of blood T cell repertoires in COVID-19. Study as a whole: Specimens from acute and convalescent COVID-19 originated in the United States, Italy and Spain.

Germline trimming cut 7 bases from V and 1 base from J; bases unmatched to any gene: 8. Germline V lookup: CDR1 ENHRY, CDR2 SYGVKD. The CDR3 length is 15 residues. The chain links TRBV10-3 to TRBJ1-1; the match to TRBD1 covers 8 bases. The specimen was peripheral blood. The sequence was obtained from a woman at least 80 years old with active or convalescent COVID-19. CDR3 DNA sequence: TGTGCCATCACCTCCCAACAGGGGGAGAACACTGAAGCTTTCTTT. It yields the protein CAITSQQGENTEAFF.